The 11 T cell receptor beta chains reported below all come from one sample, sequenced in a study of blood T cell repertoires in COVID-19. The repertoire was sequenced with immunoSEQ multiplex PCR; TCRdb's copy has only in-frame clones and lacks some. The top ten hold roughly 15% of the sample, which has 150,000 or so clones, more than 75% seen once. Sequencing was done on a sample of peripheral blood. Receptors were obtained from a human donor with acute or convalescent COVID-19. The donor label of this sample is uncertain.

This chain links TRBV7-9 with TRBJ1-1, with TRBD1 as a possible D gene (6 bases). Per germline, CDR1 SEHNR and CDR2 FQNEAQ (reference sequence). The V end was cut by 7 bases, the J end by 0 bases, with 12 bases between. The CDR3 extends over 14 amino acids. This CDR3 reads CASILTGMNTEAFF. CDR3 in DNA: TGTGCCAGCATCCTGACAGGTATGAACACTGAAGCTTTCTTT.

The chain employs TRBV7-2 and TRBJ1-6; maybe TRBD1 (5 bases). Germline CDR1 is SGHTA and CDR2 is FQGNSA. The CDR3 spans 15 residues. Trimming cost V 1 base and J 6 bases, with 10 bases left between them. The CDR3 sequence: CASSLERRANSPLHF. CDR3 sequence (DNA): TGTGCCAGCAGCTTAGAACGCAGGGCTAATTCACCCCTCCACTTT.

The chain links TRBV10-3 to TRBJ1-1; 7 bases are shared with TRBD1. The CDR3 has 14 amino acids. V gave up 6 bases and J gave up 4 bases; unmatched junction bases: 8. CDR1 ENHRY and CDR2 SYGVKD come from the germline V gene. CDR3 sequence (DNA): TGTGCCATCAGCCCGGGGCAGGGGGGCACTGAAGCTTTCTTT. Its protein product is CAISPGQGGTEAFF.

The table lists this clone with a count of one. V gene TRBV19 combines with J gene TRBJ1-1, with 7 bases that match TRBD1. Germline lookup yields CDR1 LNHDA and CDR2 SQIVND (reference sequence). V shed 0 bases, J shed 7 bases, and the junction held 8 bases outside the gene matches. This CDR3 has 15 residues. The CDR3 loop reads CASSIEVAGGVEAFF. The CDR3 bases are TGTGCCAGTAGTATAGAGGTGGCAGGGGGTGTTGAAGCTTTCTTT.

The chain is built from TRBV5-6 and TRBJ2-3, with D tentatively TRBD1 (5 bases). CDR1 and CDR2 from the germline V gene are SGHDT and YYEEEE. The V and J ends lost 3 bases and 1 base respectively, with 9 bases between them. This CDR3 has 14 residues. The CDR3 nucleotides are TGTGCCAGCAGCTCTACAGGACGCACAGATACGCAGTATTTT. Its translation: CASSSTGRTDTQYF.

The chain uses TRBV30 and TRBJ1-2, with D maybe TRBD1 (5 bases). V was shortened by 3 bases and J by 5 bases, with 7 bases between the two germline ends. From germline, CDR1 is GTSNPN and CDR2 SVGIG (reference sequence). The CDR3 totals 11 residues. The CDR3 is CAWSGTYGYTF. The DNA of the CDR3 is TGTGCCTGGAGCGGGACTTATGGCTACACCTTC.

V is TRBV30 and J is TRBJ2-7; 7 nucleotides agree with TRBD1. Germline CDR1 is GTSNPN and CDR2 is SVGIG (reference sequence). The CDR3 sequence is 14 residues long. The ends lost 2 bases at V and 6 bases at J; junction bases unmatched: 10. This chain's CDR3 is CAWSRDRERSEQYF. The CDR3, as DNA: TGTGCCTGGAGTCGTGACAGGGAAAGGTCCGAGCAGTACTTC.

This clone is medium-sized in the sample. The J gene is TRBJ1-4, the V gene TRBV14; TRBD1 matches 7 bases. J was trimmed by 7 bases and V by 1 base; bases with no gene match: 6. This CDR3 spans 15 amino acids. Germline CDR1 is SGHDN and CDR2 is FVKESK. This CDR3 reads CASSQAQGEREKLFF. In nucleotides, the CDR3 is TGTGCCAGCAGCCAAGCCCAGGGGGAGCGTGAAAAACTGTTTTTT.

Here the CDR3 reads CASSLRTGGAYFNEKLFF. The CDR3 DNA reads as TGTGCCAGCAGCTTGAGGACAGGGGGCGCCTATTTTAATGAAAAACTGTTTTTT. The J gene is TRBJ1-4, the V gene TRBV5-4, with TRBD1 matching over 11 bases. Germline V lookup: CDR1 SGHNT, CDR2 YYREEE (reference sequence). The CDR3 is 18 amino acids. Germline trimming cut 1 base from V and 4 bases from J; bases unmatched to any gene: 9.

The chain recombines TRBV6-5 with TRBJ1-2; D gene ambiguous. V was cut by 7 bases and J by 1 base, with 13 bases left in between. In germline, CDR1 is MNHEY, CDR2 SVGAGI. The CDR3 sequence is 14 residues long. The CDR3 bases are TGTGCCAGCACCTACGGGATGTTTAACTATGGCTACACCTTC. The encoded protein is CASTYGMFNYGYTF.

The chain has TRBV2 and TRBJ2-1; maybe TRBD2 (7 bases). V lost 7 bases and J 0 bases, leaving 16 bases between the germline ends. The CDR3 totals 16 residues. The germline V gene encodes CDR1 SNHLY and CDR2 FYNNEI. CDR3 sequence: CASTRGGGSSYNEQFF. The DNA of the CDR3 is TGTGCCAGCACGAGGGGGGGAGGAAGCTCCTACAATGAGCAGTTCTTC.